This TCR beta chain derives from a study of vaccination effects on CD4 cells after COVID-19 (dated by TCRdb to between 2021 and 2022). With regard to the full study: The ViraFEST assay stimulated PBMC with viral peptide pools and then used TCR sequencing to identify antigen-specific CD4+ T cell clonotypes by expansion. Post-vaccine samples across the study were collected a median of 72 days after the second dose, with a range of 14 to 241. SARS-CoV-2 spike-specific CD4+ TCR repertoires from before and after mRNA vaccination were compared in COVID-19 convalescent patients and in infection-naive vaccine recipients. Each well held 2 million to 2.5 million PBMC cultured in IMDM containing approximately 5% human AB serum, 8 to 10 IU/ml IL-2 and gentamicin, along with about 9.5 ug/ml peptides. Cultures from other donors in the study were sequenced using the Oncomine TCR Beta short-read assay on an Illumina iSeq 100. A total of approximately 9 COVID-19 convalescent patients and a few SARS-CoV-2-naive healthy vaccine recipients were included in the full study. General findings and caveats noted by the study authors: Among healthy vaccine recipients, nearly all vaccine-induced clones were SARS-CoV-2 mono-reactive, and only 1 of 255 was cross-reactive with common cold coronaviruses. Only a small number of convalescent patients were included, and no early post-infection timepoints were available, which limited the study. Both infection-induced and vaccine-induced clones contracted markedly at late post-vaccination timepoints, which is consistent with waning T cell responses.

After less than eleven days of culture, CD4+ T cells were isolated with the EasySep CD4+ T cell isolation kit. Participants received two doses of either the BNT162b2 or the mRNA-1273 mRNA SARS-CoV-2 vaccine. The absence of prior SARS-CoV-2 infection in healthy vaccine recipients was confirmed by negative nucleocapsid antibodies before and after vaccination. Half of the culture medium was replaced with fresh IL-2-containing medium on days 3 and 7. Unless noted otherwise, every peptide stimulation condition was grown in triplicate wells. Using Ficoll-Paque Plus gradient centrifugation, PBMC were separated from whole blood and then either used fresh or cryopreserved at -140C. Genomic DNA was extracted from cultured CD4+ T cells with the QIAamp micro DNA kit. To prepare the library, the immunoSEQ multiplex PCR assay was applied. TCR beta CDR3 sequencing was performed on DNA from the cultured, isolated CD4+ T cells. Per the source publication's procedure: The analysis removed non-productive TCR sequences, trimmed reads to the CDR3 region, and retained only CDR3s that were 7 or more amino acids long. The MANAFEST web app was used to pick out antigen-specific clonotypes by comparing their expansion in peptide wells with that in reference cultures. To be called positive, a clone needed expansion at FDR<0.05 compared with the reference and with all other wells, an odds ratio greater than 5, and a frequency greater than 0.1% in two replicate wells. Cross-reactive clonotypes were defined as significantly expanded in SARS-CoV-2 spike wells and in at least one common cold coronavirus spike condition. Levenshtein distance calculated with the stringdist R package was used to assess CDR3 similarity, and unrooted trees were constructed with ape in R 3.6.1. Drawn from immuneACCESS, this table holds only the in-frame rearrangements with V and J called that TCRdb kept. Clones are partly lost; checked studies trace under half to an unresolved V gene and leave the rest unexplained. V, J and clone size are taken as reported in that table, and D and trimming were inferred from the DNA itself. The sample profile shows about 73,000 clones; around 67% of them were found once. Approximately 2.4% of the sample belongs to the ten largest clones.

The V and J ends are trimmed by 1 base and 4 bases, leaving 8 bases between them. CDR1 and CDR2, per the germline V gene, are SGHTA and FQGTGA. The CDR3 has 14 amino acids, counting the end cysteine and phenylalanine. The only DNA kept is the CDR3, 42 bases in frame from the first base. With respect to this clone: The antigen it recognizes is unknown. Base qualities are not provided; no much larger clone lies one nucleotide away.

The source of this sequence is a human donor who received a COVID-19 vaccine. The V gene is TRBV7-3 and the J gene is TRBJ2-1; no D gene call is confident. This material consisted of CD4+ T cells from PBMCs cultured without peptide, taken after COVID-19 vaccination. The CDR3 region reads CASSLMVGYNEQFF. The nucleotides read TGTGCCAGCAGCTTAATGGTAGGGTACAATGAGCAGTTCTTC. The variable domain in full, with residues beyond the CDR3 obtained from the reference TRBV7-3 and TRBJ2-1 genes, is GAGVSQTPSNKVTEKGKYVELRCDPISGHTALYWYRQSLGQGPEFLIYFQGTGAADDSGLPNDRFFAVRPEGSVSTLKIQRTERGDSAVYLCASSLMVGYNEQFFGPGTRLTVL.